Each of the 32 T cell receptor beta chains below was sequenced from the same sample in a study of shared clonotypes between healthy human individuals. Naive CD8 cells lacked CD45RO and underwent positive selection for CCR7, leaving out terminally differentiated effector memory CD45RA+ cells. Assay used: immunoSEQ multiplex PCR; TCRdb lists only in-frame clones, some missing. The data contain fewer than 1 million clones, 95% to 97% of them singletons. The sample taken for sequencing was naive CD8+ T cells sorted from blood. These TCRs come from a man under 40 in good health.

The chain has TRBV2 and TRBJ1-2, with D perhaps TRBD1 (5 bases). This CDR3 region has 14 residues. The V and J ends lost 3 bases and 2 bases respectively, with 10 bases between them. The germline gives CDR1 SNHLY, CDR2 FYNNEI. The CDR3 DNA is TGTGCCAGCAGTGATCGGGGCGGGAACTATGGCTACACCTTC. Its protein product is CASSDRGGNYGYTF.

CDR3: CASSQGWWGVRNQPQHF. CDR3 nucleotide sequence: TGCGCCAGCAGCCAAGGTTGGTGGGGGGTACGCAATCAGCCCCAGCATTTT. The chain has TRBV4-1 and TRBJ1-5; TRBD1 is a possible D gene (5 bases). From germline, CDR1 is MGHRA and CDR2 YSYEKL. The CDR3 contains 17 residues. Deletions cut 1 base from V and 2 bases from J, with 15 bases between.

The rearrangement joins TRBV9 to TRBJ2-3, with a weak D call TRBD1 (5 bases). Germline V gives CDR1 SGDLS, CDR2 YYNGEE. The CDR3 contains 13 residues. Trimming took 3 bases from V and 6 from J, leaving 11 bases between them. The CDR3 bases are TGTGCCAGCAGCGCAGATCAGGGTGATACGCAGTATTTT. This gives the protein CASSADQGDTQYF.

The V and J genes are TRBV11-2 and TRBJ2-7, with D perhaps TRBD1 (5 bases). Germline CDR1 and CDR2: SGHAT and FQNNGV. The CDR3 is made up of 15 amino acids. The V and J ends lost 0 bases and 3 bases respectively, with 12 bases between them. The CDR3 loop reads CASSLEVGQIYEQYF. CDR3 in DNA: TGTGCCAGCAGCTTAGAGGTGGGGCAGATCTACGAGCAGTACTTC.

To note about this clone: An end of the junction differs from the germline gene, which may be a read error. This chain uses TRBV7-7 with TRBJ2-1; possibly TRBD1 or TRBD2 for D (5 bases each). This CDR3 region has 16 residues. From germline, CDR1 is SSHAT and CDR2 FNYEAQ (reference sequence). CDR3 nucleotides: TGTGCTAGCAGCCAAGGTCTCAGGGAGCACTACAATGAGCAGTTCTTC. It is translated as CASSQGLREHYNEQFF.

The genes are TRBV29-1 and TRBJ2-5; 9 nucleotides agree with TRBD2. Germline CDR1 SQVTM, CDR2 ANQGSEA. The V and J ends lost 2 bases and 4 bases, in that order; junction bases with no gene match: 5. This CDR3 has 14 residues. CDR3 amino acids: CSVELAGEGETQYF. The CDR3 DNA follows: TGCAGCGTTGAATTAGCGGGAGAGGGAGAGACCCAGTACTTC. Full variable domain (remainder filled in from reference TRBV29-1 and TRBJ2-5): SAVISQKPSRDICQRGTSLTIQCQVDSQVTMMFWYRQQPGQSLTLIATANQGSEATYESGFVIDKFPISRPNLTFSTLTVSNMSPEDSSIYLCSVELAGEGETQYFGPGTRLLVL.

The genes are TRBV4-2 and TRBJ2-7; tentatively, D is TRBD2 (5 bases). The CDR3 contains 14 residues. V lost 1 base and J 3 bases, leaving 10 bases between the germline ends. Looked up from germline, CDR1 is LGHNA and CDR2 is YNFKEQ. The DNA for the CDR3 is TGTGCCAGCAGCCAAGGAGGGTGGGGCTACGAGCAGTACTTC. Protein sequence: CASSQGGWGYEQYF.

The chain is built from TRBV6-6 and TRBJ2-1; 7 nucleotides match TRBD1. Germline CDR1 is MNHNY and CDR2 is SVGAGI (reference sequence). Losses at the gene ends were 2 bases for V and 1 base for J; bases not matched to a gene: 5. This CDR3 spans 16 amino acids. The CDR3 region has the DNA TGTGCCAGCAGTTACAGCCGGGACAGATCCTACAATGAGCAGTTCTTC. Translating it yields CASSYSRDRSYNEQFF.

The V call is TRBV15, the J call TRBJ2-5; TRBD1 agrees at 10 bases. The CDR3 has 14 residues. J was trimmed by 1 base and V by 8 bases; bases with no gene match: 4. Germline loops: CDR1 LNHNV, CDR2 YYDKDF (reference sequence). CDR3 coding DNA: TGTGCCACCCAGGACAGGGGGATCCAAGAGACCCAGTACTTC. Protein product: CATQDRGIQETQYF. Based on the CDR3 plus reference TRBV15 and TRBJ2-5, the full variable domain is DAMVIQNPRYQVTQFGKPVTLSCSQTLNHNVMYWYQQKSSQAPKLLFHYYDKDFNNEADTPDNFQSRRPNTSFCFLDIRSPGLGDTAMYLCATQDRGIQETQYFGPGTRLLVL.

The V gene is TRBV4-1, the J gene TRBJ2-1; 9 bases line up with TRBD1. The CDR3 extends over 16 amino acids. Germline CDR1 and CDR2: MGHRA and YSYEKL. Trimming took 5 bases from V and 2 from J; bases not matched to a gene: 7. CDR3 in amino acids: CASSETGTGTYNEQFF. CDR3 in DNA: TGCGCCAGCAGCGAAACCGGGACAGGGACCTACAATGAGCAGTTCTTC.

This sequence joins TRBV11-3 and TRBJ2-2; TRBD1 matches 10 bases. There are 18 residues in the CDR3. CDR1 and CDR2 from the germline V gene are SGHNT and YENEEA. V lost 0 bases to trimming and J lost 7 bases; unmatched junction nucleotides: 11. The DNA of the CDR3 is TGTGCCAGCAGCTTAGAGCCGGGGACAGGGGTTCAGGACGGGGAGCTGTTTTTT. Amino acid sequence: CASSLEPGTGVQDGELFF. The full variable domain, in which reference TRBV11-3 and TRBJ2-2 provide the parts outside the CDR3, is EAGVVQSPRYKIIEKKQPVAFWCNPISGHNTLYWYLQNLGQGPELLIRYENEEAVDDSQLPKDRFSAERLKGVDSTLKIQPAELGDSAVYLCASSLEPGTGVQDGELFFGEGSRLTVL.

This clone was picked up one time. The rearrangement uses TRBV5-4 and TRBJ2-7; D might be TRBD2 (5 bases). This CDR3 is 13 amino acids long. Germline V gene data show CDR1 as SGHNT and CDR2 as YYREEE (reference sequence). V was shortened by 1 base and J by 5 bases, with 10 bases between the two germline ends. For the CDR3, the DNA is TGTGCCAGCAGCTTGCGGGAATTAGACGAGCAGTACTTC. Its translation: CASSLRELDEQYF.

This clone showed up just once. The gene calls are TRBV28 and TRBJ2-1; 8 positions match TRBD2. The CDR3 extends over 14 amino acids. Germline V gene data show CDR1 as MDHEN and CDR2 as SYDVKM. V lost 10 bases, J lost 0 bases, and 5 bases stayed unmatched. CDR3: CATWSGSSYNEQFF. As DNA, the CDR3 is TGTGCCACCTGGAGCGGGAGCTCCTACAATGAGCAGTTCTTC. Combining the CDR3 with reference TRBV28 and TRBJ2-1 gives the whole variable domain DVKVTQSSRYLVKRTGEKVFLECVQDMDHENMFWYRQDPGLGLRLIYFSYDVKMKEKGDIPEGYSVSREKKERFSLILESASTNQTSMYLCATWSGSSYNEQFFGPGTRLTVL.

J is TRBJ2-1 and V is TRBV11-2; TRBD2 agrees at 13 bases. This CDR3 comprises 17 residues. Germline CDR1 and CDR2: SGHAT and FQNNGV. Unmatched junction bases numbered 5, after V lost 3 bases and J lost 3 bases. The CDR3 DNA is TGTGCCAGCAGCTTGGGACTAGCGGGAACGTACTACAATGAGCAGTTCTTC. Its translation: CASSLGLAGTYYNEQFF.

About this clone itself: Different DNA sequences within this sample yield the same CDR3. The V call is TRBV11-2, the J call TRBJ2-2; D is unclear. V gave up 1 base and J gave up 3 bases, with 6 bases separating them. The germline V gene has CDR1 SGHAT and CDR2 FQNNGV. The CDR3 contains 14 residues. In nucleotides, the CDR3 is TGTGCCAGCAGCTTAGGACCGTACACCGGGGAGCTGTTTTTT. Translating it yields CASSLGPYTGELFF. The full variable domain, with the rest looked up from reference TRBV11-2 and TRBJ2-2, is EAGVAQSPRYKIIEKRQSVAFWCNPISGHATLYWYQQILGQGPKLLIQFQNNGVVDDSQLPKDRFSAERLKGVDSTLKIQPAKLEDSAVYLCASSLGPYTGELFFGEGSRLTVL.

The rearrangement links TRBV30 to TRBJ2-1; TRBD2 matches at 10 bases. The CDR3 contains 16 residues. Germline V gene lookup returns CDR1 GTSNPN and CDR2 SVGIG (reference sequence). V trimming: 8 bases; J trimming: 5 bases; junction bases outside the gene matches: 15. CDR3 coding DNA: TGTGCCGGAGCCCTAGCGGGAGCAGCCCCGGACAATGAGCAGTTCTTC. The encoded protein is CAGALAGAAPDNEQFF.

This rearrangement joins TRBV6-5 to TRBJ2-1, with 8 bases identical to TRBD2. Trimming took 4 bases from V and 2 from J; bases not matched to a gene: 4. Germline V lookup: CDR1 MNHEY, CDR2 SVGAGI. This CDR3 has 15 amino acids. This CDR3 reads CASSFREGPYNEQFF. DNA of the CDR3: TGTGCCAGCAGTTTCCGGGAGGGACCCTACAATGAGCAGTTCTTC.

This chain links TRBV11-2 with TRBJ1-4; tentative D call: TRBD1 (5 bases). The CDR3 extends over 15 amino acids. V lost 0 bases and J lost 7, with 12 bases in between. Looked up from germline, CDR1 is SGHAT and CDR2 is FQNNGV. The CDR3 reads CASSLDIQGTEKLFF. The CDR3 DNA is TGTGCCAGCAGCTTAGATATTCAGGGAACTGAAAAACTGTTTTTT.

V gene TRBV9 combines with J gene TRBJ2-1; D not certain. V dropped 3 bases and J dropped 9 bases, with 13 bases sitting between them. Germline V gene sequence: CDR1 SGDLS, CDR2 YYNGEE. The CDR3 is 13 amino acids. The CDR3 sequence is CASSAPPSSEQFF. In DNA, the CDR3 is TGTGCCAGCAGCGCCCCCCCTTCGAGTGAGCAGTTCTTC.

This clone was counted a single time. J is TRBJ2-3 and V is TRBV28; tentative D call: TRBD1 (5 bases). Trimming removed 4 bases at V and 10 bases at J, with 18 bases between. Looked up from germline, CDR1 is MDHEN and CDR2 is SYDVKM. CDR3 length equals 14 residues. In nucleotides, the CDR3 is TGTGCCAGCAGTTCCAAGTGGGGCTACCAAGCGCAGTATTTT. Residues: CASSSKWGYQAQYF.

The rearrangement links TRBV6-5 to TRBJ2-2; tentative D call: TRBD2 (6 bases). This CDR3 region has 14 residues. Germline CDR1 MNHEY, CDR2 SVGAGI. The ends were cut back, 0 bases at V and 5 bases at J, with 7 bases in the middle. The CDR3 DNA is TGTGCCAGCAGTTACTCAGGACTAACCGGGGAGCTGTTTTTT. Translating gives CASSYSGLTGELFF.

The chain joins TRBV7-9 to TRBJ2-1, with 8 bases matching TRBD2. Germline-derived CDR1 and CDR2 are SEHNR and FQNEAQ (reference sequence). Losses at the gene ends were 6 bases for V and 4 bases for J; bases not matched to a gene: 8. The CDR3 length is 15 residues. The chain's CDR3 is CASRPLAGLYNEQFF. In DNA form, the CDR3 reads TGTGCCAGCAGGCCTCTAGCGGGCCTATACAATGAGCAGTTCTTC.

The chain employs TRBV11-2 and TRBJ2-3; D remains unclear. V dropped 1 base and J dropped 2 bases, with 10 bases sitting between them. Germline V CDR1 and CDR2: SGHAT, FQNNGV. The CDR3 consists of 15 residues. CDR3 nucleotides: TGTGCCAGCAGCTTAGGAGATACTCTCACAGATACGCAGTATTTT. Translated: CASSLGDTLTDTQYF.

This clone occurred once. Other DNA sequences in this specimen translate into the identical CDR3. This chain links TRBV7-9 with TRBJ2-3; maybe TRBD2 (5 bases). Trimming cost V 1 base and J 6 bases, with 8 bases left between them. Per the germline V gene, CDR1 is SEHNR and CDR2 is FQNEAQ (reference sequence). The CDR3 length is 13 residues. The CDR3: CASSLEAADTQYF. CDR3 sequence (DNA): TGTGCCAGCAGCTTAGAAGCGGCGGATACGCAGTATTTT. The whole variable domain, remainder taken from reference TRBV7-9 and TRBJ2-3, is DTGVSQNPRHKITKRGQNVTFRCDPISEHNRLYWYRQTLGQGPEFLTYFQNEAQLEKSRLLSDRFSAERPKGSFSTLEIQRTEQGDSAMYLCASSLEAADTQYFGPGTRLTVL.

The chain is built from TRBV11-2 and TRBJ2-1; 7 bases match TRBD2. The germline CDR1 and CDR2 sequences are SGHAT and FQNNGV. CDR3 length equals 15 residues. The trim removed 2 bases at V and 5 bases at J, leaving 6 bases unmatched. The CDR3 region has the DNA TGTGCCAGCAGCTTATCGTGGGGGGGACACAATGAGCAGTTCTTC. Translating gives CASSLSWGGHNEQFF.

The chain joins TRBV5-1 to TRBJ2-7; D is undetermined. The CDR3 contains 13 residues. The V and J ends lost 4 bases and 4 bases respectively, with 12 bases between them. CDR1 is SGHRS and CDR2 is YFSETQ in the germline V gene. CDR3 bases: TGCGCCAGCAGCCCCTGGATTTTGTACGAGCAGTACTTC. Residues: CASSPWILYEQYF.

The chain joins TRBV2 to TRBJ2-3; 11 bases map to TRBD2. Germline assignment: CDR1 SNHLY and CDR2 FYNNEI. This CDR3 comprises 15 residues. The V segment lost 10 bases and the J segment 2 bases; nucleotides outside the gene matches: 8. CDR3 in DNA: TGTGCCATCATTAGCGGGAGGGCCGCCACAGATACGCAGTATTTT. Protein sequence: CAIISGRAATDTQYF.

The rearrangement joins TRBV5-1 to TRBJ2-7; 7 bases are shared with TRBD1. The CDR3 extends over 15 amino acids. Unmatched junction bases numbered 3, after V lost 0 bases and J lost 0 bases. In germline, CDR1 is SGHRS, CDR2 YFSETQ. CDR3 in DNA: TGCGCCAGCAGCTTGGGCCGGGACAGCTCCTACGAGCAGTACTTC. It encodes CASSLGRDSSYEQYF.

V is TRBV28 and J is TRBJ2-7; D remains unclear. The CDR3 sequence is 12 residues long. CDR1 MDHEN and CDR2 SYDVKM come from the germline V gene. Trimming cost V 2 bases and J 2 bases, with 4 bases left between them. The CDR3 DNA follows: TGTGCCAGCAGTTTACCCCCCTACGAGCAGTACTTC. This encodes CASSLPPYEQYF.

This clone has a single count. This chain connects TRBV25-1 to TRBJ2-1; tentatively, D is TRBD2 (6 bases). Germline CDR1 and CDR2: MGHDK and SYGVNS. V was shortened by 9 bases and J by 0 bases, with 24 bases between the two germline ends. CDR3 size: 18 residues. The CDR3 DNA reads TGTGCCAGTACACTGGGGCACTCCGGGGGAAGCTCCTACAATGAGCAGTTCTTC. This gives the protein CASTLGHSGGSSYNEQFF.

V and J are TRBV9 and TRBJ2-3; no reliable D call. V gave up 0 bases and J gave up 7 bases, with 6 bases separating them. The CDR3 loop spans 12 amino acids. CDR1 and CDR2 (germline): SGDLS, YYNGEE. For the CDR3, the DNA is TGTGCCAGCAGCGTAGTGGGTCATACGCAGTATTTT. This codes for CASSVVGHTQYF.

CDR3 loop: CASSLVETGVVNEQFF. The CDR3 DNA reads as TGTGCCAGCAGCTTAGTCGAGACAGGGGTCGTCAATGAGCAGTTCTTC. The chain carries TRBV7-8 and TRBJ2-1; TRBD1 matches 8 bases. Per germline, CDR1 SGHVS and CDR2 FQNEAQ. V lost 1 base, J lost 6 bases, and 8 bases stayed unmatched. The CDR3 extends over 16 amino acids.